This T cell receptor beta chain was recovered during a study of shared clonotypes between healthy human individuals. This CDR3 is built from 17 residues. V lost 2 bases to trimming and J lost 0 bases, with 16 bases between them. The germline CDR1 and CDR2 sequences are KGHSH and LQKENI. Many counts were recorded for this clone. Antigen unknown. The study's findings and limits: Specimens sampled were limited to blood, with tissue repertoires likely differing.

Once extracted for a subset, genomic DNA was divided evenly among several immunoSEQ plates. Produced via immunoSEQ multiplex PCR; TCRdb's table is partial and in-frame only. The sample has more than 400,000 clones, about 78% seen once. This receptor was obtained from a woman aged 40 to 50 in good health. Some clones in this sample may be carry-over from other donors' samples. This sequence joins TRBV18 and TRBJ2-5; possibly TRBD1 for D (7 bases). The specimen sequenced was PBMCs. The DNA for the CDR3 is TGTGCCAGCTCACCAAAGAGAGCAGGGGGGTACCAAGAGACCCAGTACTTC. Translation gives CASSPKRAGGYQETQYF. The full variable domain, its missing parts supplied by reference TRBV18 and TRBJ2-5, is NAGVMQNPRHLVRRRGQEARLRCSPMKGHSHVYWYRQLPEEGLKFMVYLQKENIIDESGMPKERFSAEFPKEGPSILRIQQVVRGDSAAYFCASSPKRAGGYQETQYFGPGTRLLVL.